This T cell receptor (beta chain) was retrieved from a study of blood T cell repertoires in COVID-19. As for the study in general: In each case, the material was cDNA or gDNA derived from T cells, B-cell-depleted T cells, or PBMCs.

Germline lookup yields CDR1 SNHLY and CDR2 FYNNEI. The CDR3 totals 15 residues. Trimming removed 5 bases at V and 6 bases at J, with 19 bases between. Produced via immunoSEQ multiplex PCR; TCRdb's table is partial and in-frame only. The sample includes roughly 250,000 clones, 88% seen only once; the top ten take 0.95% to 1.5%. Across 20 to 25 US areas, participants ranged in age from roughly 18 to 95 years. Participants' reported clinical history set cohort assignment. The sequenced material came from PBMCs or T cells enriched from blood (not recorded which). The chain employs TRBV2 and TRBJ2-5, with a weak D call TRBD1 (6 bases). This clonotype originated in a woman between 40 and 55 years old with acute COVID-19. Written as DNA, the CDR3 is TGTGCCAGCAGTAAAGGACAGCTAGGGGTACAGACCCAGTACTTC. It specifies CASSKGQLGVQTQYF.